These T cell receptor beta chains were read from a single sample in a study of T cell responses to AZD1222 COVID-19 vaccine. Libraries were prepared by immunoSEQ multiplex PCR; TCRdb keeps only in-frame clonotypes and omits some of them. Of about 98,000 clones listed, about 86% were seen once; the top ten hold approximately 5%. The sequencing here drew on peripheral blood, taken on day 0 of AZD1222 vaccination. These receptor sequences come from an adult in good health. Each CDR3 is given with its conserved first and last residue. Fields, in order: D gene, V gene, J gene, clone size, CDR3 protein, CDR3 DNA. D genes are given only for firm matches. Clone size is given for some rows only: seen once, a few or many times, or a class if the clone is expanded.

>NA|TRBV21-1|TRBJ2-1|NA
CASSKYSRRGLYNEQFF
TGTGCCAGCAGCAAATACTCTAGACGGGGCCTCTACAATGAGCAGTTCTTC
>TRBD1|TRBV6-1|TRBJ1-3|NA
CASSERWTGGAGLGNTIYF
TGTGCCAGCAGTGAACGATGGACAGGGGGCGCGGGGCTTGGAAACACCATATATTTT
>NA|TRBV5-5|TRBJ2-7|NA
CASSELGHPHEQYF
TGTGCCAGCTCCGAACTGGGACACCCCCACGAGCAGTACTTC
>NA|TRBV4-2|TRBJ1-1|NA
CASSQDKTWDTNTEAFF
TGTGCCAGCAGCCAAGATAAAACGTGGGACACGAACACTGAAGCTTTCTTT
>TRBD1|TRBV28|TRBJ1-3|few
CASSPPTGYGNTIYF
TGTGCCAGCAGTCCCCCGACAGGGTATGGAAACACCATATATTTT
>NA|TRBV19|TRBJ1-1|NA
CASRRNTEAFF
TGTGCCAGTAGGAGGAACACTGAAGCTTTCTTT
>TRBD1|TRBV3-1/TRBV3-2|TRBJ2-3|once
CASSQDPQGGQGTDTQYF
TGTGCCAGCAGCCAAGACCCCCAAGGCGGACAGGGCACAGATACGCAGTATTTT
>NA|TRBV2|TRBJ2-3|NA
CASTREQGSDTQYF
TGTGCCAGCACCCGGGAGCAGGGAAGCGATACGCAGTATTTT
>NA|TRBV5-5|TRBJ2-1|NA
CASSLRPNEQFF
TGTGCCAGCAGCTTAAGGCCCAATGAGCAGTTCTTC
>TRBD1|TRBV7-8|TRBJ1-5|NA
CASSIGTGGGNQPQHF
TGTGCCAGCAGCATAGGGACAGGCGGGGGTAATCAGCCCCAGCATTTT
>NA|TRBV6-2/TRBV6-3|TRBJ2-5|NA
CASSYPQRAETQYF
TGTGCCAGCAGTTACCCTCAGCGGGCGGAGACCCAGTACTTC
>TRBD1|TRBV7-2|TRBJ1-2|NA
CASSLRRRGDYGYTF
TGTGCCAGCAGCTTAAGGCGCAGGGGGGACTATGGCTACACCTTC
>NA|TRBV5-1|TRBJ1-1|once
CASSLVQDTEAFF
TGCGCCAGCAGCTTGGTGCAGGACACTGAAGCTTTCTTT
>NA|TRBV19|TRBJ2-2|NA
CASSPGVNTGELFF
TGTGCCAGTAGCCCAGGAGTGAACACCGGGGAGCTGTTTTTT
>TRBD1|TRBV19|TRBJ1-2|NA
CASSAHRTGGNYGYTF
TGTGCCAGTAGTGCCCATCGGACAGGGGGCAACTATGGCTACACCTTC
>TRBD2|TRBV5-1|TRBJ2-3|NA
CASSRGRLAGDTDTQYF
TGCGCCAGCAGCAGAGGGAGACTAGCGGGAGACACAGATACGCAGTATTTT
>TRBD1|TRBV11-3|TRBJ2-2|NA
CASSLMGQSGTGELFF
TGTGCCAGCAGCTTAATGGGACAGTCGGGCACCGGGGAGCTGTTTTTT
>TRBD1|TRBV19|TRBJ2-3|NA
CASSRGQGGTDTQYF
TGTGCCAGTAGTAGGGGACAGGGGGGCACAGATACGCAGTATTTT
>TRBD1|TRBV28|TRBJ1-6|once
CASSSVTGGNPPLHF
TGTGCCAGCAGTTCCGTGACAGGGGGGAATCCACCCCTCCACTTT
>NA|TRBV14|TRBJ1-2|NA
CASSLVDQGGYTF
TGTGCCAGCAGCCTCGTGGACCAGGGTGGCTACACCTTC
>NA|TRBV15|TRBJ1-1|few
CATSREEGWTEAFF
TGTGCCACCAGCAGAGAGGAGGGATGGACTGAAGCTTTCTTT
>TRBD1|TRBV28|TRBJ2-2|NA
CASRNTGASNTGELFF
TGTGCCAGCAGAAATACAGGGGCCTCGAACACCGGGGAGCTGTTTTTT
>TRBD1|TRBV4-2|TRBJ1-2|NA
CASSREGTGANYGYTF
TGTGCCAGCAGCCGAGAGGGGACAGGGGCGAACTATGGCTACACCTTC
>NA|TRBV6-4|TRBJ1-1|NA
CASSEGTLNTEAFF
TGTGCCAGCAGTGAAGGCACCCTGAACACTGAAGCTTTCTTT
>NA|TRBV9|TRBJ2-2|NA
CASRGQDLHMNTGELFF
TGTGCCAGCAGGGGGCAGGATCTCCATATGAACACCGGGGAGCTGTTTTTT
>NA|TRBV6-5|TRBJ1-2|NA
CASSYSEVPYGYTF
TGTGCCAGCAGTTACTCTGAGGTTCCCTATGGCTACACCTTC
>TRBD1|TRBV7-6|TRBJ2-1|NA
CASSPNRGIGNEQFF
TGTGCCAGCAGCCCGAACAGGGGAATAGGCAATGAGCAGTTCTTC
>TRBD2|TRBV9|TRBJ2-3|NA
CASSARDRGLAGGLADTQYF
TGTGCCAGCAGCGCCCGGGACAGGGGACTAGCGGGAGGGCTTGCAGATACGCAGTATTTT
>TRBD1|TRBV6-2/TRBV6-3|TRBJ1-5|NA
CASSYSRSDRDHQPQHF
TGTGCCAGCAGTTACTCACGATCGGACAGGGACCATCAGCCCCAGCATTTT
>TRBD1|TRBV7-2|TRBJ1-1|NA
CASSRPGQGAEAFF
TGTGCCAGCAGCAGACCGGGACAGGGGGCTGAAGCTTTCTTT
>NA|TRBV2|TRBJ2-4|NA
CASLLLAKNIQYF
TGTGCCAGCCTGCTCCTAGCCAAAAACATTCAGTACTTC
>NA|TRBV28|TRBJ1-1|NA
CASSSPVQAPGEAFF
TGTGCCAGCAGCAGTCCTGTGCAGGCCCCGGGTGAAGCTTTCTTT
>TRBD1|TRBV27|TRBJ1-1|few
CASSSLRQGMNTEAFF
TGTGCCAGCAGTTCTCTACGACAGGGTATGAACACTGAAGCTTTCTTT
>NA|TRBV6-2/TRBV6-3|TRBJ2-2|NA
CASSYSGTPMNTGELFF
TGTGCCAGCAGTTACTCCGGGACACCTATGAACACCGGGGAGCTGTTTTTT
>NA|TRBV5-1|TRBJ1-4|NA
CASSLAAGTANEKLFF
TGCGCCAGCAGCTTGGCTGCCGGGACCGCTAATGAAAAACTGTTTTTT
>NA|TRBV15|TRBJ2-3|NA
CATSAEGAGGLRDTQYF
TGTGCCACCAGCGCTGAGGGGGCGGGGGGCCTCAGAGATACGCAGTATTTT
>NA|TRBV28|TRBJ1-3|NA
CASSYGLSGNTIYF
TGTGCCAGCAGTTATGGGCTCTCTGGAAACACCATATATTTT
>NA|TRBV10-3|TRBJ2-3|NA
CAISPFGDTQYF
TGTGCCATCAGCCCGTTCGGAGATACGCAGTATTTT
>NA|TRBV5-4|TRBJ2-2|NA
CASSLARGNTGELFF
TGTGCCAGCAGCTTGGCCAGGGGGAACACCGGGGAGCTGTTTTTT
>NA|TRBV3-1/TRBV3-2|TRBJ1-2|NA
CASSQERGHYGYTF
TGTGCCAGCAGCCAAGAGAGGGGCCACTATGGCTACACCTTC
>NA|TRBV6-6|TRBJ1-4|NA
CASRRGAAGEKLFF
TGTGCCAGCAGACGCGGGGCGGCGGGTGAAAAACTGTTTTTT
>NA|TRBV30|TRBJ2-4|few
CAWRGGGRVAKNIQYF
TGTGCCTGGAGAGGGGGCGGGAGAGTAGCCAAAAACATTCAGTACTTC
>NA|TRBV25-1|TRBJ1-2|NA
CASSLTGSYGYTF
TGTGCCAGCAGTTTAACAGGGAGCTATGGCTACACCTTC
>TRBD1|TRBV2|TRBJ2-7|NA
CASSESRGLRYF
TGTGCCAGCAGTGAGAGTAGGGGGCTGAGGTACTTC
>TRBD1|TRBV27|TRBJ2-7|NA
CASSGSGDRSSYEQYF
TGTGCCAGCAGTGGATCGGGGGACAGGAGCTCCTACGAGCAGTACTTC
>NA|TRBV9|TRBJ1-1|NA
CASSVGSGETEAFF
TGTGCCAGCAGCGTAGGGTCAGGGGAGACTGAAGCTTTCTTT
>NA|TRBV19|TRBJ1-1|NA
CASSGPGRNTEAFF
TGTGCCAGTAGTGGACCAGGACGGAACACTGAAGCTTTCTTT
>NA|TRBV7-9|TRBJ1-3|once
CASSLGGNTIYF
TGTGCCAGCAGCTTAGGAGGAAACACCATATATTTT
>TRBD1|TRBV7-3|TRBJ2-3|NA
CASSSSTGGGTQYF
TGTGCCAGCAGCTCGTCGACAGGGGGCGGTACGCAGTATTTT
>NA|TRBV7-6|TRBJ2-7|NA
CASSLREDSYEQYF
TGTGCCAGCAGCTTACGGGAAGACTCCTACGAGCAGTACTTC
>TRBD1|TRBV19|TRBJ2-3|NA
CASRGTAESITQYF
TGTGCCAGTAGGGGGACAGCCGAAAGTATTACGCAGTATTTT
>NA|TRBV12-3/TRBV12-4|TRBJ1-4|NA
CASKKGNNEKLFF
TGTGCCAGCAAAAAGGGGAATAATGAAAAACTGTTTTTT